This T cell receptor (beta chain) was identified during a study of T cell changes during pregnancy in multiple sclerosis. Measured with immunoSEQ multiplex PCR; TCRdb has only the in-frame clones, and not every one. The data contain roughly 45,000 clones, 85% to 95% of them seen just once; the ten biggest clones take up approximately 5.6%. The CDR3 contains 12 residues. The germline CDR1 and CDR2 sequences are LNHDA and SQIVND (reference sequence). The J segment lost 6 bases and the V segment lost 5 bases, leaving 2 bases of the junction unmatched. This specimen consisted of CD8+ T cells from peripheral blood mononuclear cells, obtained in the first trimester of pregnancy. This TCR was sampled from a female donor with multiple sclerosis, enrolled in a pregnancy study. The V and J genes are TRBV19 and TRBJ1-1; 8 bases match TRBD1. The CDR3 reads CASSEQGAEAFF. CDR3 coding DNA: TGTGCCAGTAGTGAACAGGGGGCTGAAGCTTTCTTT.